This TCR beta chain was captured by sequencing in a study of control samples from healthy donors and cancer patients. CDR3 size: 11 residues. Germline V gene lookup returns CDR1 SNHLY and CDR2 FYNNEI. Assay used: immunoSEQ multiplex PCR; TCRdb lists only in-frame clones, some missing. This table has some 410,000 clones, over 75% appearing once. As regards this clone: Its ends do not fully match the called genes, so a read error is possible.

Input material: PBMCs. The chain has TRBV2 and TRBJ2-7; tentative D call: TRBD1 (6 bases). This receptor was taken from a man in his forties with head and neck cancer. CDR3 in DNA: TGTGCCAGCAGGACGGACAGCTCAAGCTCGTTC. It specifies CASRTDSSSSF.